This T cell receptor beta chain derives from a study of blood T cell repertoires in COVID-19. Looking at the study overall: Material from acute and convalescent COVID-19 was sourced from the United States, Italy and Spain. From T cells, B-cell-depleted T cells, or PBMCs came the material, which was cDNA or gDNA.

The germline gives CDR1 DFQATT, CDR2 SNEGSKA (reference sequence). The CDR3 runs to 15 residues. Trimming at V came to 3 bases and at J to 3 bases, leaving 7 bases not matched to a gene. The data were produced by immunoSEQ multiplex PCR, yet TCRdb's version contains in-frame clones alone and is incomplete. There are 180,000 or so clones in the sample; roughly 86% occur only once, and around 2.5% lies in the top ten. The clonotype originates from a middle-aged man with active or convalescent COVID-19. Sequencing was carried out using peripheral blood. This rearrangement joins TRBV20-1 to TRBJ2-1, with 8 bases lining up with TRBD2. The CDR3 is CSASPPSGFYNEQFF. CDR3 sequence (DNA): TGCAGTGCTAGTCCGCCTAGCGGGTTCTACAATGAGCAGTTCTTC.